The 27 T cell receptor beta chains presented below share a single source sample, sequenced in a study of technical replicates of blood from several donors. Here immunoSEQ multiplex PCR was the method, and the copy in TCRdb shows in-frame clones only, minus some. The profile shows about 100,000 clones, approximately 94% of them singletons. The sample was T cells isolated from PBMCs. The receptors were gathered from a human donor in good health.

J is TRBJ1-3 and V is TRBV6-1, with TRBD1 identical over 7 bases. CDR3 length: 14 residues. The junction had 8 bases not matched to a gene; V was cut back by 5 bases and J by 7 bases. CDR1 MNHNS and CDR2 SASEGT come from the germline V gene. The CDR3 reads CASSRDSPGNTIYF. CDR3 coding DNA: TGTGCCAGCAGTCGGGACAGCCCAGGGAACACCATATATTTT.

Concerning this clone itself: The junction shows a germline mismatch at one end, possibly a read error. This chain uses TRBV5-1 with TRBJ2-3, with D possibly matching TRBD2 (6 bases). Germline V CDR1 and CDR2: SGHRS, YFSETQ. This CDR3 is built from 13 residues. The CDR3 DNA sequence: TGCGCCAGCAGTTTGGGGGGTGGGGCTCCGCAGTATTTT. It translates to CASSLGGGAPQYF.

This sequence joins TRBV7-6 and TRBJ2-7; TRBD1 aligns across 7 bases. The CDR3 consists of 15 residues. Per germline, CDR1 SGHVS and CDR2 FNYEAQ. The V and J ends lost 1 base and 2 bases, in that order; junction bases with no gene match: 5. CDR3 amino acids: CASSLGSGGPYEQYF. DNA for the CDR3: TGTGCCAGCAGCTTAGGGTCAGGGGGACCCTACGAGCAGTACTTC.

The V and J genes are TRBV28 and TRBJ2-5; 7 bases line up with TRBD2. CDR1 is MDHEN, CDR2 SYDVKM, per germline. The CDR3 is 16 amino acids. The ends lost 1 base at V and 4 bases at J; junction bases unmatched: 9. CDR3 in DNA: TGTGCCAGCAGTTTATCCCCTGGACTAGTATCAGAGACCCAGTACTTC. This codes for CASSLSPGLVSETQYF. The full variable domain, its missing parts supplied by reference TRBV28 and TRBJ2-5, is DVKVTQSSRYLVKRTGEKVFLECVQDMDHENMFWYRQDPGLGLRLIYFSYDVKMKEKGDIPEGYSVSREKKERFSLILESASTNQTSMYLCASSLSPGLVSETQYFGPGTRLLVL.

This sequence joins TRBV11-2 and TRBJ1-1, with 8 bases aligning to TRBD1. The trim removed 5 bases at V and 3 bases at J, leaving 5 bases unmatched. The CDR3 spans 14 residues. Germline V CDR1 and CDR2: SGHAT, FQNNGV. The CDR3 loop reads CASSHGTGYTEAFF. The CDR3 DNA is TGTGCCAGCAGCCATGGGACAGGTTACACTGAAGCTTTCTTT. The full variable domain, its missing parts supplied by reference TRBV11-2 and TRBJ1-1, is EAGVAQSPRYKIIEKRQSVAFWCNPISGHATLYWYQQILGQGPKLLIQFQNNGVVDDSQLPKDRFSAERLKGVDSTLKIQPAKLEDSAVYLCASSHGTGYTEAFFGQGTRLTVV.

This clone has a single count. This chain links TRBV5-4 with TRBJ1-4, with D tentatively TRBD1 (5 bases). This CDR3 comprises 15 residues. Germline V gene sequence: CDR1 SGHNT, CDR2 YYREEE (reference sequence). V lost 0 bases, J lost 0 bases, and 6 bases lay in between. DNA of the CDR3: TGTGCCAGCAGCTTGGGACAGCCAACTAATGAAAAACTGTTTTTT. Residues: CASSLGQPTNEKLFF. Based on the CDR3 plus reference TRBV5-4 and TRBJ1-4, the full variable domain is ETGVTQSPTHLIKTRGQQVTLRCSSQSGHNTVSWYQQALGQGPQFIFQYYREEENGRGNFPPRFSGLQFPNYSSELNVNALELDDSALYLCASSLGQPTNEKLFFGSGTQLSVL.

J is TRBJ1-4 and V is TRBV5-1; weak D call: TRBD1 (6 bases). CDR3 length equals 14 residues. V lost 0 bases to trimming and J lost 7 bases, with 10 bases between them. CDR1 is SGHRS and CDR2 is YFSETQ in the germline V gene. As DNA, the CDR3 is TGCGCCAGCAGCTTGGAGCAGGGGCGTGAAAAACTGTTTTTT. Translating gives CASSLEQGREKLFF.

V gene TRBV18 combines with J gene TRBJ1-2, with 8 bases lining up with TRBD1. CDR1 and CDR2 from the germline V gene are KGHSH and LQKENI. J gave up 2 bases and V 0 bases, and 2 bases lay outside the gene matches. CDR3 length equals 15 residues. In DNA, the CDR3 is TGTGCCAGCTCACCACCGGACAGGGCCAACTATGGCTACACCTTC. Residues: CASSPPDRANYGYTF.

The V and J genes are TRBV2 and TRBJ2-1; tentative D call: TRBD2 (6 bases). Germline loops: CDR1 SNHLY, CDR2 FYNNEI. The CDR3 covers 14 residues. V was trimmed by 4 bases and J by 5 bases, leaving 12 bases between them. The CDR3 spells CASSAPGDHNEQFF. The CDR3 DNA sequence: TGTGCCAGCAGTGCCCCGGGAGACCACAATGAGCAGTTCTTC.

The gene calls are TRBV10-3 and TRBJ1-1; D might be TRBD1 (6 bases). Deletions cut 4 bases from V and 1 base from J, with 7 bases between. The germline gives CDR1 ENHRY, CDR2 SYGVKD. The CDR3 covers 13 residues. In DNA form, the CDR3 reads TGTGCCATCAGTGCACAGGGGAACACTGAAGCTTTCTTT. The encoded protein is CAISAQGNTEAFF.

This chain links TRBV14 with TRBJ2-1; the match to TRBD1 covers 8 bases. CDR3 length equals 16 residues. With V trimmed by 5 bases and J by 3 bases, 9 bases remained unmatched. CDR1 and CDR2 (germline): SGHDN, FVKESK. For the CDR3, the DNA is TGTGCCAGCAGCACATATAGGACAGGGAACTACAATGAGCAGTTCTTC. This encodes CASSTYRTGNYNEQFF.

The genes are TRBV5-1 and TRBJ2-1; 11 bases are a match to TRBD2. Germline values: CDR1 SGHRS, CDR2 YFSETQ. The CDR3 runs 17 residues. Germline trimming cut 2 bases from V and 1 base from J; bases unmatched to any gene: 5. This CDR3 reads CASSFWSSGRSYNEQFF. The DNA for the CDR3 is TGCGCCAGCAGCTTTTGGTCTAGCGGGAGGTCCTACAATGAGCAGTTCTTC.

The rearrangement uses TRBV19 and TRBJ1-4; D uncertain. V lost 1 base, J lost 0 bases, and 3 bases lay in between. The CDR3 contains 14 residues. From germline, CDR1 is LNHDA and CDR2 SQIVND (reference sequence). CDR3: CASSIVTTNEKLFF. The DNA for the CDR3 is TGTGCCAGTAGTATAGTTACAACTAATGAAAAACTGTTTTTT. The variable domain in full, completed from reference TRBV19 and TRBJ1-4, reads DGGITQSPKYLFRKEGQNVTLSCEQNLNHDAMYWYRQDPGQGLRLIYYSQIVNDFQKGDIAEGYSVSREKKESFPLTVTSAQKNPTAFYLCASSIVTTNEKLFFGSGTQLSVL.

This clone was observed a single time. The gene calls are TRBV2 and TRBJ2-1, with TRBD2 matching over 12 bases. Germline V CDR1 and CDR2: SNHLY, FYNNEI. After removal of 6 bases from V and 4 bases from J, the junction contained 10 bases not matched to a gene. CDR3 size: 17 residues. The CDR3 reads CASSGGLAGIGYNEQFF. The CDR3 region has the DNA TGTGCCAGCAGCGGCGGACTAGCGGGAATTGGGTACAATGAGCAGTTCTTC.

The rearrangement links TRBV5-6 to TRBJ2-5; 11 bases align to TRBD2. The CDR3 runs 17 residues. CDR1 is SGHDT, CDR2 YYEEEE, per germline. The V gene end was trimmed by 4 bases and the J gene end by 3 bases; junction bases not matched to a gene: 11. CDR3 in DNA: TGTGCCAGCAGCCTCCAGGGACTAGCGGTTGTCGAAGAGACCCAGTACTTC. Translation: CASSLQGLAVVEETQYF. Full variable domain (outside the CDR3, taken from reference TRBV5-6 and TRBJ2-5): DAGVTQSPTHLIKTRGQQVTLRCSPKSGHDTVSWYQQALGQGPQFIFQYYEEEERQRGNFPDRFSGHQFPNYSSELNVNALLLGDSALYLCASSLQGLAVVEETQYFGPGTRLLVL.

The rearrangement uses TRBV2 and TRBJ1-5; unclear D gene. Trimming took 7 bases from V and 7 from J, leaving 14 bases between them. This CDR3 has 13 residues. The germline V gene encodes CDR1 SNHLY and CDR2 FYNNEI. CDR3 region: CASTPSGGQPQHF. The CDR3 nucleotides are TGTGCCAGCACACCCTCGGGAGGCCAGCCCCAGCATTTT.

This clone was observed a few times. The chain links TRBV11-2 to TRBJ2-1; 10 nucleotides line up with TRBD2. Germline V gives CDR1 SGHAT, CDR2 FQNNGV. V shed 5 bases, J shed 4 bases, and the junction held 5 bases outside the gene matches. The CDR3 spans 15 residues. The CDR3 sequence: CASSLRTSGYNEQFF. Here the CDR3 DNA reads TGTGCCAGCAGCCTTAGGACTAGCGGTTACAATGAGCAGTTCTTC.

The CDR3 region is CASRKQGDEQFF. CDR3 sequence (DNA): TGTGCCAGCAGGAAACAGGGCGACGAGCAGTTCTTC. V usage is TRBV6-6 and J usage is TRBJ2-1; TRBD1 is a possible D gene (6 bases). This CDR3 is built from 12 residues. Trimming pared 6 bases from V and 10 bases from J, leaving 13 bases between. Germline loops: CDR1 MNHNY, CDR2 SVGAGI (reference sequence).

V gene TRBV19 combines with J gene TRBJ1-3; 7 nucleotides agree with TRBD1. The CDR3 loop spans 15 amino acids. Trimming removed 6 bases from V and 11 bases from J; junction bases left unmatched: 16. Germline V gives CDR1 LNHDA, CDR2 SQIVND (reference sequence). CDR3 nucleotide sequence: TGTGCCAGTAGAACAACTACAGGGGCCAGGTCCTCCATATATTTT. The encoded protein is CASRTTTGARSSIYF.

The V gene is TRBV19, the J gene TRBJ1-1, with 8 bases identical to TRBD1. The CDR3 has 12 amino acids. Losses at the gene ends were 8 bases for V and 1 base for J; bases not matched to a gene: 0. Germline CDR1 is LNHDA and CDR2 is SQIVND (reference sequence). CDR3 coding DNA: TGTGCCAGTGGGACAGGGAACACTGAAGCTTTCTTT. This translates into CASGTGNTEAFF.

The rearrangement joins TRBV5-1 to TRBJ2-3; D is uncertain. The length of the CDR3 is 13 residues. Trimming left V 0 bases short and J 3 bases short, with 5 bases between. Germline CDR1 is SGHRS and CDR2 is YFSETQ. The DNA of the CDR3 is TGCGCCAGCAGCTTGGTATATACAGATACGCAGTATTTT. As protein: CASSLVYTDTQYF.

This rearrangement joins TRBV28 to TRBJ1-2; TRBD1 agrees at 7 bases. This CDR3 has 14 residues. CDR1 is MDHEN, CDR2 SYDVKM, per germline. Unmatched junction bases numbered 5, after V lost 3 bases and J lost 4 bases. The CDR3 coding sequence is TGTGCCAGCAGTTTCCCGGGACAGTTCTATGGCTACACCTTC. It translates to CASSFPGQFYGYTF.

The chain couples TRBV6-5 to TRBJ2-2; D uncertain. Trimming left V 2 bases short and J 1 base short, with 8 bases between. This CDR3 is 15 amino acids long. The germline CDR1 and CDR2 sequences are MNHEY and SVGAGI. Here the CDR3 reads CASSYIDKNTGELFF. CDR3 in DNA: TGTGCCAGCAGTTACATAGACAAGAACACCGGGGAGCTGTTTTTT.

The CDR3 loop reads CASSQEPQTGGVEKLFF. The CDR3 DNA reads as TGTGCCAGCAGCCAAGAGCCGCAAACAGGGGGCGTTGAAAAACTGTTTTTT. V gene TRBV14 combines with J gene TRBJ1-4; the match to TRBD1 covers 9 bases. The CDR3 consists of 17 residues. V was pared by 0 bases and J by 7 bases, with 9 bases of the junction left unmatched. Germline loops: CDR1 SGHDN, CDR2 FVKESK.

The chain uses TRBV5-1 and TRBJ1-1, with D unclear. The CDR3 covers 15 residues. CDR1 is SGHRS, CDR2 YFSETQ, per germline. V lost 0 bases, J lost 3 bases, and 12 bases lay in between. Written as DNA, the CDR3 is TGCGCCAGCAGCTTGGCAGGATATTCGGACACTGAAGCTTTCTTT. This gives the protein CASSLAGYSDTEAFF. Variable domain in full (rest from reference TRBV5-1 and TRBJ1-1): KAGVTQTPRYLIKTRGQQVTLSCSPISGHRSVSWYQQTPGQGLQFLFEYFSETQRNKGNFPGRFSGRQFSNSRSEMNVSTLELGDSALYLCASSLAGYSDTEAFFGQGTRLTVV.

This rearrangement joins TRBV9 to TRBJ1-2; 10 positions match TRBD1. Germline V gives CDR1 SGDLS, CDR2 YYNGEE. The CDR3 is 17 amino acids. V lost 3 bases, J lost 3 bases, and 11 bases stayed unmatched. This CDR3 is CASSAPTGTGAYYGYTF. The CDR3 region has the DNA TGTGCCAGCAGCGCCCCTACCGGGACAGGGGCCTACTATGGCTACACCTTC.

CDR3 region: CAWRNRRLAGEDTQYF. The CDR3 DNA follows: TGTGCCTGGAGGAATAGGAGACTAGCGGGGGAAGATACGCAGTATTTT. This chain uses TRBV30 with TRBJ2-3; 12 nucleotides agree with TRBD2. The germline gives CDR1 GTSNPN, CDR2 SVGIG (reference sequence). This CDR3 has 16 amino acids. J was trimmed by 5 bases and V by 3 bases; bases with no gene match: 9.